One and the same sample provided the 31 T cell receptor beta chains below, sequenced in a study of T cell responses to AZD1222 COVID-19 vaccine. Sequenced by immunoSEQ multiplex PCR; TCRdb stores in-frame clones only, minus some. The table includes 130,000 or so clones, 85% to 90% detected once. The sample here was peripheral blood, taken on day 0 of AZD1222 vaccination. These receptor sequences come from an adult in good health.

V and J are TRBV9 and TRBJ2-7; TRBD2 matches at 8 bases. The CDR3 is made up of 15 amino acids. V lost 4 bases, J lost 6 bases, and 12 bases stayed unmatched. Germline V lookup: CDR1 SGDLS, CDR2 YYNGEE. The CDR3 DNA sequence: TGTGCCAGCAGCCGTACTAACGGGAGGGCCGCCGAGCAGTACTTC. This gives the protein CASSRTNGRAAEQYF. The complete variable domain, with remaining parts taken from reference TRBV9 and TRBJ2-7, reads DSGVTQTPKHLITATGQRVTLRCSPRSGDLSVYWYQQSLDQGLQFLIQYYNGEERAKGNILERFSAQQFPDLHSELNLSSLELGDSALYFCASSRTNGRAAEQYFGPGTRLTVT.

The chain is built from TRBV30 and TRBJ1-5; weak D call: TRBD1 (6 bases). The germline V gene encodes CDR1 GTSNPN and CDR2 SVGIG (reference sequence). The CDR3 sequence is 13 residues long. With 5 bases removed from V and 7 bases from J, the gap between germline ends came to 15 bases. CDR3 region: CAWGDRLRQPQHF. CDR3 coding DNA: TGTGCCTGGGGCGACAGGCTACGACAGCCCCAGCATTTT.

The chain combines TRBV2 with TRBJ2-4; D call uncertain. The germline gives CDR1 SNHLY, CDR2 FYNNEI. The CDR3 is 14 residues long. V was clipped by 6 bases and J by 0 bases, with 9 bases between them. The CDR3 coding sequence is TGTGCCAGCAGGGAGCGATTAGCCAAAAACATTCAGTACTTC. Protein sequence: CASRERLAKNIQYF. Looking up the rest from reference TRBV2 and TRBJ2-4 gives the full variable domain: EPEVTQTPSHQVTQMGQEVILRCVPISNHLYFYWYRQILGQKVEFLVSFYNNEISEKSEIFDDQFSVERPDGSNFTLKIRSTKLEDSAMYFCASRERLAKNIQYFGAGTRLSVL.

V usage is TRBV11-3 and J usage is TRBJ2-3; 7 nucleotides line up with TRBD2. The V and J ends lost 5 bases and 4 bases, in that order; junction bases with no gene match: 12. In germline, CDR1 is SGHNT, CDR2 YENEEA. The CDR3 has 16 amino acids. For the CDR3, the DNA is TGTGCCAGCAGCCTTAGTTGGGAGGGAAATGCAGATACGCAGTATTTT. Its translation: CASSLSWEGNADTQYF.

The rearrangement links TRBV24-1 to TRBJ2-2, with D maybe TRBD2 (6 bases). V was trimmed by 1 base and J by 7 bases, leaving 15 bases between them. Germline V lookup: CDR1 KGHDR, CDR2 SFDVKD. This CDR3 has 16 residues. The CDR3 region is CATSDLPGTFGGELFF. In nucleotides, the CDR3 is TGTGCCACCAGTGATTTACCAGGGACTTTTGGCGGGGAGCTGTTTTTT.

The V and J genes are TRBV18 and TRBJ2-3; the D gene is possibly TRBD2 (6 bases). From germline, CDR1 is KGHSH and CDR2 LQKENI. The CDR3 sequence is 16 residues long. The ends were cut back, 5 bases at V and 4 bases at J, with 19 bases in the middle. The CDR3 DNA is TGTGCCAGCTCAGGACCAACGGCGGGAACTTCAGATACGCAGTATTTT. This translates into CASSGPTAGTSDTQYF.

This rearrangement joins TRBV21-1 to TRBJ2-5; TRBD1 is the table's D call and was not checked against the DNA. TRBV21-1 is classified as a pseudogene. CDR3 size: 16 residues. Here the CDR3 DNA reads TGTGCCAGCAGCAAAGGGGTGGACAGTGCCCCTAGGACCCAGTACTTC. This translates into CASSKGVDSAPRTQYF.

Here the CDR3 reads CASLGGGGSSYEQYF. DNA for the CDR3: TGCGCCAGCCTCGGTGGAGGTGGTAGCTCCTACGAGCAGTACTTC. V usage is TRBV10-2 and J usage is TRBJ2-7, with D tentatively TRBD2 (5 bases). The V end was cut by 8 bases, the J end by 0 bases, with 17 bases between. Germline CDR1 reads WSHSY; CDR2 reads SAAADI. The CDR3 length is 15 residues.

CDR3 region: CASRVGVRRNEQFF. DNA for the CDR3: TGTGCCAGCAGAGTGGGGGTTCGTCGCAATGAGCAGTTCTTC. This chain uses TRBV13 with TRBJ2-1, with D perhaps matching TRBD1 or TRBD2 (5 bases each). CDR1 and CDR2 (germline): PRHDT, FYEKMQ (reference sequence). The CDR3 has 14 amino acids. Deletions cut 6 bases from V and 6 bases from J, with 15 bases between.

The chain is built from TRBV10-3 and TRBJ1-1; 10 bases fit TRBD1. Germline CDR1 is ENHRY and CDR2 is SYGVKD. This CDR3 has 14 amino acids. V lost 6 bases, J lost 1 base, and 2 bases stayed unmatched. In DNA, the CDR3 is TGTGCCATCAGACGACAGGGGGCGAACACTGAAGCTTTCTTT. Protein sequence: CAIRRQGANTEAFF.

In DNA form, the CDR3 reads TGTGCCAGCAGCAAAATTCGAAGGGGTTTCGGCTACACCTTC. This sequence encodes CASSKIRRGFGYTF. This sequence joins TRBV21-1 and TRBJ1-2; the table names TRBD1, a call not compared with the DNA. TRBV21-1 is reported as a pseudogene. The CDR3 extends over 14 amino acids.

V usage is TRBV5-4 and J usage is TRBJ2-5; D might be TRBD2 (5 bases). Between the trimmed V and J ends, which lost 4 bases and 5 bases, there was a span of 15 bases. This CDR3 is 14 amino acids long. The germline gives CDR1 SGHNT, CDR2 YYREEE (reference sequence). CDR3 protein: CASSPAGLEETQYF. In nucleotides, the CDR3 is TGTGCCAGCAGCCCCGCAGGACTCGAGGAGACCCAGTACTTC.

This sequence joins TRBV2 and TRBJ1-6, with unresolved D. V was shortened by 0 bases and J by 5 bases, with 8 bases between the two germline ends. Looked up from germline, CDR1 is SNHLY and CDR2 is FYNNEI. CDR3 length equals 15 residues. Here the CDR3 reads CASSEAIRNNSPLHF. The DNA of the CDR3 is TGTGCCAGCAGTGAAGCGATCCGTAATAATTCACCCCTCCACTTT. The full variable domain, rest sourced from reference TRBV2 and TRBJ1-6, is EPEVTQTPSHQVTQMGQEVILRCVPISNHLYFYWYRQILGQKVEFLVSFYNNEISEKSEIFDDQFSVERPDGSNFTLKIRSTKLEDSAMYFCASSEAIRNNSPLHFGNGTRLTVT.

The V call is TRBV10-3, the J call TRBJ1-2; TRBD1 matches at 7 bases. Germline CDR1 and CDR2: ENHRY and SYGVKD. The V gene end was trimmed by 4 bases and the J gene end by 4 bases; junction bases not matched to a gene: 15. This CDR3 spans 17 amino acids. CDR3 in DNA: TGTGCCATCAGTGGGCAGATTCTGGACAGGCGGGGCTATGGCTACACCTTC. Translated: CAISGQILDRRGYGYTF.

The genes are TRBV18 and TRBJ1-1; D might be TRBD1 (6 bases). The CDR3 length is 15 residues. V gave up 3 bases and J gave up 1 base, with 12 bases separating them. CDR1 and CDR2 (germline): KGHSH, LQKENI. The CDR3 region is CASSPQRQANTEAFF. The CDR3 DNA sequence: TGTGCCAGCTCACCTCAACGACAGGCGAACACTGAAGCTTTCTTT.

The CDR3 DNA is TGTGCCAGCAGCTTTACAGGGGGGAGCGAGCAGTACTTC. Protein: CASSFTGGSEQYF. The chain has TRBV7-9 and TRBJ2-7; 8 nucleotides match TRBD1. CDR3 size: 13 residues. The ends lost 3 bases at V and 6 bases at J; junction bases unmatched: 4. In germline, CDR1 is SEHNR, CDR2 FQNEAQ (reference sequence).

To note about this clone: The junction and the germline gene differ at one end; a read error may be behind it. The gene calls are TRBV11-2 and TRBJ2-1; tentative D call: TRBD2 (6 bases). This CDR3 spans 15 amino acids. Germline V gives CDR1 SGHAT, CDR2 FQNNGV. CDR3 amino acids: CASSLGTSSHNEQFF. The CDR3 nucleotides read TGTGCCAGCAGCTTAGGTACTAGCTCCCACAATGAGCAGTTCTTC.

The chain links TRBV6-5 to TRBJ1-1; 7 bases align to TRBD1. Germline V lookup: CDR1 MNHEY, CDR2 SVGAGI. J gave up 4 bases and V 4 bases, and 6 bases lay outside the gene matches. This CDR3 has 14 amino acids. For the CDR3, the DNA is TGTGCCAGCAGTTTTCAGGGGGTGGCCACTGAAGCTTTCTTT. Protein: CASSFQGVATEAFF.

V is TRBV6-1 and J is TRBJ2-7; D is unclear. This CDR3 has 13 residues. The germline V gene encodes CDR1 MNHNS and CDR2 SASEGT. V lost 3 bases and J 0 bases, leaving 6 bases between the germline ends. CDR3 nucleotides: TGTGCCAGCAGTGATTTGCGCTCCTACGAGCAGTACTTC. As protein: CASSDLRSYEQYF.

This clone showed up many times. The rearrangement links TRBV27 to TRBJ1-4; possibly TRBD1 for D (6 bases). The CDR3 loop spans 17 amino acids. V was trimmed by 4 bases and J by 12 bases, leaving 27 bases between them. Germline V CDR1 and CDR2: MNHEY, SMNVEV (reference sequence). The DNA for the CDR3 is TGTGCCAGCAGTTCTCCGGGACAAGGAGGGTTATTTGGGGAACTGTTTTTT. Translating it yields CASSSPGQGGLFGELFF.

This chain links TRBV24-1 with TRBJ1-2; D gene unclear. V was clipped by 1 base and J by 6 bases, with 11 bases between them. The CDR3 has 14 residues. Germline CDR1 and CDR2: KGHDR and SFDVKD. CDR3 sequence: CATSDFSTTHGYTF. DNA for the CDR3: TGTGCCACCAGTGATTTTTCCACAACCCATGGCTACACCTTC.

This rearrangement joins TRBV5-5 to TRBJ2-2; D is ambiguous. Germline V gives CDR1 SGHKS, CDR2 YYEKEE (reference sequence). The CDR3 contains 14 residues. The germline V and J ends were trimmed by 0 bases and 0 bases, with 3 bases remaining between them. The chain's CDR3 is CASSLAANTGELFF. As DNA, the CDR3 is TGTGCCAGCAGCTTGGCCGCGAACACCGGGGAGCTGTTTTTT.

This clone appeared once. The J gene is TRBJ2-1, the V gene TRBV5-4; D ambiguous. Germline lookup yields CDR1 SGHNT and CDR2 YYREEE (reference sequence). CDR3 size: 17 residues. V dropped 0 bases and J dropped 3 bases, with 16 bases sitting between them. CDR3 DNA: TGTGCCAGCAGCTTGGATTCAAACCCTGGGATCTACAATGAGCAGTTCTTC. Protein: CASSLDSNPGIYNEQFF. The entire variable domain, with the rest obtained from reference TRBV5-4 and TRBJ2-1, is as follows: ETGVTQSPTHLIKTRGQQVTLRCSSQSGHNTVSWYQQALGQGPQFIFQYYREEENGRGNFPPRFSGLQFPNYSSELNVNALELDDSALYLCASSLDSNPGIYNEQFFGPGTRLTVL.

The J gene is TRBJ2-3, the V gene TRBV5-1, with 11 bases matching TRBD2. Trimming took 0 bases from V and 4 from J; bases not matched to a gene: 4. The germline gives CDR1 SGHRS, CDR2 YFSETQ. The CDR3 totals 16 residues. CDR3 in DNA: TGCGCCAGCAGCTTGGAGGTTAGCGGGGGGGCAGATACGCAGTATTTT. It translates to CASSLEVSGGADTQYF.

The J gene is TRBJ1-2, the V gene TRBV5-6; possible D gene TRBD1, 5 bases. The V end was cut by 3 bases, the J end by 2 bases, with 20 bases between. This CDR3 spans 17 amino acids. The V gene's germline CDR1 is SGHDT and CDR2 YYEEEE. CDR3 region: CASSSRGVRGINYGYTF. The CDR3 DNA reads TGTGCCAGCAGCTCGAGAGGGGTCCGGGGGATCAACTATGGCTACACCTTC.

This clone turned up a few times. The chain joins TRBV7-6 to TRBJ2-5; 10 bases line up with TRBD1. The V segment lost 3 bases and the J segment 4 bases; nucleotides outside the gene matches: 5. Looked up from germline, CDR1 is SGHVS and CDR2 is FNYEAQ. CDR3 length: 15 residues. The CDR3 sequence is CASSFGTGEGETQYF. In DNA form, the CDR3 reads TGTGCCAGCAGCTTTGGGACAGGGGAAGGAGAGACCCAGTACTTC.

The chain uses TRBV27 and TRBJ1-2; 7 nucleotides align to TRBD1. V shed 5 bases, J shed 8 bases, and the junction held 11 bases outside the gene matches. The germline V gene encodes CDR1 MNHEY and CDR2 SMNVEV (reference sequence). CDR3 length equals 14 residues. The CDR3: CASSPAPTGVGYTF. CDR3 nucleotide sequence: TGTGCCAGCAGTCCCGCGCCTACAGGGGTGGGCTACACCTTC.

This clone occurred a few times. This chain joins TRBV7-8 and TRBJ2-1; 9 positions match TRBD1. This CDR3 is built from 15 residues. CDR1 and CDR2 (germline): SGHVS, FQNEAQ. J gave up 8 bases and V 5 bases, and 10 bases lay outside the gene matches. The CDR3 DNA sequence: TGTGCCAGCAGCCGGGGACAGGGCTTTCGGGATGAGCAGTTCTTC. Translated: CASSRGQGFRDEQFF.

V gene TRBV11-2 combines with J gene TRBJ1-1; weak D call: TRBD1 (5 bases). The CDR3 totals 13 residues. The germline CDR1 and CDR2 sequences are SGHAT and FQNNGV. With 2 bases removed from V and 4 bases from J, the gap between germline ends came to 8 bases. The CDR3 DNA reads as TGTGCCAGCAGCTTATTAGGGGTCACTGAAGCTTTCTTT. Amino acid sequence: CASSLLGVTEAFF.

The rearrangement uses TRBV11-2 and TRBJ2-3; D unresolved. This CDR3 contains 13 residues. In germline, CDR1 is SGHAT, CDR2 FQNNGV. V was shortened by 5 bases and J by 5 bases, with 11 bases between the two germline ends. The CDR3 spells CASSTSSGDTQYF. CDR3 coding DNA: TGTGCCAGCAGCACATCTTCAGGAGATACGCAGTATTTT.

The rearrangement links TRBV4-2 to TRBJ2-7; 9 bases match TRBD2. The length of the CDR3 is 18 residues. Germline V gene lookup returns CDR1 LGHNA and CDR2 YNFKEQ. Losses at the gene ends were 0 bases for V and 2 bases for J; bases not matched to a gene: 11. The CDR3 loop reads CASSQDASGNTRPYEQYF. The CDR3 DNA reads TGTGCCAGCAGCCAAGATGCTAGCGGGAACACTCGACCCTACGAGCAGTACTTC.